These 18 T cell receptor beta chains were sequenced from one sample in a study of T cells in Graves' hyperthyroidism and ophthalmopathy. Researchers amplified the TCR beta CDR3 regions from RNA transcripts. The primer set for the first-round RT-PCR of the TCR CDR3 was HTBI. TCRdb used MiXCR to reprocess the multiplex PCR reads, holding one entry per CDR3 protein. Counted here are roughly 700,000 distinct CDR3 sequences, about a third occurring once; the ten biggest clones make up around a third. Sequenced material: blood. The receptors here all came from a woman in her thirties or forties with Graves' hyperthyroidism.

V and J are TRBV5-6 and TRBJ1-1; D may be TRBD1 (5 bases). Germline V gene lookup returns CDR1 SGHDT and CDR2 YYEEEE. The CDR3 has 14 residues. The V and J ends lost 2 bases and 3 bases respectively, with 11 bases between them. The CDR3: CASSFTRVDTEAFF. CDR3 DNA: TGTGCCAGCAGCTTCACCAGGGTAGACACTGAAGCTTTCTTT.

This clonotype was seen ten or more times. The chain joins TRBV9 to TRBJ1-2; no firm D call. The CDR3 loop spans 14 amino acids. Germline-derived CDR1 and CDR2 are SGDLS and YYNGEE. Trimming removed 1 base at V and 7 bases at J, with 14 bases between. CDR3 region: CASSVNGAHFGYTF. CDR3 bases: TGTGCCAGCAGCGTAAACGGAGCCCACTTTGGCTACACCTTC.

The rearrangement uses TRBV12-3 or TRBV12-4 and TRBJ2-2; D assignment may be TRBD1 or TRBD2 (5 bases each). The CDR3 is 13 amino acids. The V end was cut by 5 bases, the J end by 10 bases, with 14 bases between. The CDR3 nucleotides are TGTGCCAGCAGTCTATCGGGGCTCTCGGAGCTGTTTTTT. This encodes CASSLSGLSELFF.

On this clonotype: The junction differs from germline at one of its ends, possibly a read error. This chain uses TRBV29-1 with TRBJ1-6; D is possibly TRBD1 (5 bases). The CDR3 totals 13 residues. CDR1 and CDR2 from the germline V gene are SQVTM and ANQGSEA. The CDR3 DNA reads TGCGGCGTTGAAGATCGGGGGAATTCACCCCTCCACTTT. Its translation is CGVEDRGNSPLHF.

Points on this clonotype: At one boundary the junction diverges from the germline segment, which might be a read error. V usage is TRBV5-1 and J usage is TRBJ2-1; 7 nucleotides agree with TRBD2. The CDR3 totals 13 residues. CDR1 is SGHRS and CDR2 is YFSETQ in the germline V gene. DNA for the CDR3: TGTGCCAGCAGCCGGAGCGGGAACAGTGAGCAGTTCTTC. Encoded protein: CASSRSGNSEQFF.

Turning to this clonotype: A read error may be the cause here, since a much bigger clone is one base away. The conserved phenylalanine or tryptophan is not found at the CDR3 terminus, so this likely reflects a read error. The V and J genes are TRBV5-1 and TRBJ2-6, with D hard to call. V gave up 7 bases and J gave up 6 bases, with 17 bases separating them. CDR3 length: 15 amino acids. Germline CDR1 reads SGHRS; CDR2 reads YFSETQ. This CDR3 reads CASQGNPLEANVLTY. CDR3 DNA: TGCGCCAGCCAAGGAAACCCTCTTGAGGCCAACGTCCTGACTTAC.

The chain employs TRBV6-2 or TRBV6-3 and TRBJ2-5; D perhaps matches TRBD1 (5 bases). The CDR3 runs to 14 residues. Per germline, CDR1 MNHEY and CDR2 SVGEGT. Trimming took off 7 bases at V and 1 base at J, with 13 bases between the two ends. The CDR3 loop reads CASTAGHLQETQYF. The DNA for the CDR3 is TGTGCCAGCACCGCCGGACACCTCCAAGAGACCCAGTACTTC.

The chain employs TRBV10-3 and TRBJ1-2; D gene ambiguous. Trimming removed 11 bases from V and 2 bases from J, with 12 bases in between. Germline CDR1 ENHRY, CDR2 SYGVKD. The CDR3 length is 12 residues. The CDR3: CASIRENYGYTF. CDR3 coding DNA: TGTGCCTCCATCCGGGAAAACTATGGCTACACCTTC.

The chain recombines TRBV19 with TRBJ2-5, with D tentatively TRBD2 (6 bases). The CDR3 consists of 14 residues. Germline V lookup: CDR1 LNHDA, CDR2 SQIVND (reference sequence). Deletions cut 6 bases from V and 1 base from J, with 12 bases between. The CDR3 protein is CASSPLASQETQYF. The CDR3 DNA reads TGTGCCAGTAGCCCTCTAGCGTCCCAAGAGACCCAGTACTTC.

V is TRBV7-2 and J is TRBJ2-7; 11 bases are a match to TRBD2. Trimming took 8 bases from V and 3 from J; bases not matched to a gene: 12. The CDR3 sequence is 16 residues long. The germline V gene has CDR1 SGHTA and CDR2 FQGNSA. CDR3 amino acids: CASSPPTSGTLYEQYF. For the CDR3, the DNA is TGTGCCAGCTCACCTCCGACTAGCGGGACCCTCTACGAGCAGTACTTC.

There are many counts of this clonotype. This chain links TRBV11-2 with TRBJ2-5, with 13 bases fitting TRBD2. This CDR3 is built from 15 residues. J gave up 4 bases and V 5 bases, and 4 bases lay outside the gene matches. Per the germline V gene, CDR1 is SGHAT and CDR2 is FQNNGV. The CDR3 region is CASSAGLAGRETQYF. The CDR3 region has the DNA TGTGCCAGCAGCGCGGGACTAGCGGGAAGAGAGACCCAGTACTTC.

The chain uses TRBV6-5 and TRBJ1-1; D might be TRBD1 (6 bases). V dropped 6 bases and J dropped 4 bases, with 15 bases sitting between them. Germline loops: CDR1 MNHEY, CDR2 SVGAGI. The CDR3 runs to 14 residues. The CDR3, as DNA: TGTGCCAGCAGCCGGGACATCACAGGCACTGAAGCTTTCTTT. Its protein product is CASSRDITGTEAFF.

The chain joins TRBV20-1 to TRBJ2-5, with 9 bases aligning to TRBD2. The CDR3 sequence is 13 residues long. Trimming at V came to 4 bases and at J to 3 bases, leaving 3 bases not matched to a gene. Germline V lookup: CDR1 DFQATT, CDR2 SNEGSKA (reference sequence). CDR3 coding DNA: TGCAGTGCTACCCTAGCGGGGAAAGAGACCCAGTACTTC. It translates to CSATLAGKETQYF.

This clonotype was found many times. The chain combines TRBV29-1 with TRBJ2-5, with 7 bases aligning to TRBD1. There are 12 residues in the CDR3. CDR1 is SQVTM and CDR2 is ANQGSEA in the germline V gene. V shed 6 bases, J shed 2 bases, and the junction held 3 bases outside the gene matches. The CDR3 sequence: CSVQGQQETQYF. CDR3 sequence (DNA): TGCAGCGTCCAGGGACAGCAAGAGACCCAGTACTTC.

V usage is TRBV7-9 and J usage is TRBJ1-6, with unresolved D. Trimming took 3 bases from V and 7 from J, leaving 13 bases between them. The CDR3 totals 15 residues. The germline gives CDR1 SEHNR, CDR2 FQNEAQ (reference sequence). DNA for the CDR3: TGTGCCAGCAGCTTGTTGGACGGAGACAATTCACCCCTCCACTTT. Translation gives CASSLLDGDNSPLHF.

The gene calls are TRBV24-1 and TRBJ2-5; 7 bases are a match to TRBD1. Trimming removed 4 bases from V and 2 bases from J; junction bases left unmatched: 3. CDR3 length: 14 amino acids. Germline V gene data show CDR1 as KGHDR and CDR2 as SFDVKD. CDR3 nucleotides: TGTGCCACCAGTGAGACAGGGACACAAGAGACCCAGTACTTC. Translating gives CATSETGTQETQYF.

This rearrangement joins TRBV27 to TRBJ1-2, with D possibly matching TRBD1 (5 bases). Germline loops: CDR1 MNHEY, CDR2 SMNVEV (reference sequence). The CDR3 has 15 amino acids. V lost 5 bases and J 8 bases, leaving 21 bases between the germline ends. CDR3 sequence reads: CASSPGGGPTKGYTF. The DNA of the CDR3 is TGTGCCAGCAGTCCCGGGGGAGGGCCCACTAAGGGCTACACCTTC.

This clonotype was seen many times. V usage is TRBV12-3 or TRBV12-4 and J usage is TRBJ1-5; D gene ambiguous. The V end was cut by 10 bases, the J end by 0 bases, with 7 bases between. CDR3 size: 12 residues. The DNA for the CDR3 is TGTGCCACCAAAACTAGCAATCAGCCCCAGCATTTT. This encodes CATKTSNQPQHF.